This TCR beta chain derives from a study of blood T cell repertoires in COVID-19. The overall study: In each case, the material was cDNA or gDNA derived from T cells, B-cell-depleted T cells, or PBMCs.

Clones were sequenced by immunoSEQ multiplex PCR, and TCRdb holds only the in-frame ones, with some missing. The sample has under 450,000 clones, roughly 87% seen once. Participant age was about 18 to 100 years, and participants resided in about two dozen US areas. Which cohort a participant joined came from the clinical history participants gave. In Cohort 3, a recovered donor had either two negative PCRs, clearance, or symptom resolution. Germline V gives CDR1 SEHNR, CDR2 FQNEAQ (reference sequence). This CDR3 region has 14 residues. Trimming removed 5 bases from V and 6 bases from J; junction bases left unmatched: 5.

Sequenced material: PBMCs or T cells enriched from blood (not recorded which). The sequence came from a woman in her 30s who had recovered from COVID-19. This chain joins TRBV7-9 and TRBJ2-7; 12 bases align to TRBD2. CDR3 region: CASSTTSGGGEQYF. CDR3 in DNA: TGTGCCAGCAGCACGACTAGCGGGGGAGGCGAGCAGTACTTC.